The 21 T cell receptor beta chains presented below share a single source sample, sequenced in a study of patients and donors after allogeneic stem cell transplantation. TCRdb used MiXCR to reprocess the RT-PCR reads, holding one entry per CDR3 protein. There are around 160,000 distinct CDR3 sequences in the sample; approximately 30% occur only once, and approximately 3% lies in the top ten. The sample comprised blood, either unsorted or a sorted T cell fraction (not recorded which). The receptors shown here come from a human donor who was either an allogeneic HSCT recipient or a stem cell or donor lymphocyte infusion donor (not recorded which). It is not recorded whose cells these are; they may come from a transplant donor.

The rearrangement joins TRBV4-3 to TRBJ2-5; no clear D gene. V lost 0 bases, J lost 5 bases, and 13 bases lay in between. This CDR3 region has 15 residues. Per the germline V gene, CDR1 is LGHNA and CDR2 is YSLEER. CDR3 region: CASSQDSPPRETQYF. The CDR3 bases are TGCGCCAGCAGCCAAGATAGCCCGCCTCGGGAGACCCAGTACTTC.

The chain joins TRBV5-5 to TRBJ2-5, with D unresolved. The V gene's germline CDR1 is SGHKS and CDR2 YYEKEE (reference sequence). Trimming stripped 2 bases from V and 2 bases from J, with 7 bases between. The CDR3 extends over 13 amino acids. The CDR3 DNA reads TGTGCCAGCAGCTTTTCGGTACAAGAGACCCAGTACTTC. Protein product: CASSFSVQETQYF.

The chain combines TRBV7-2 with TRBJ2-2; D is unclear. CDR3 size: 15 residues. The germline V gene encodes CDR1 SGHTA and CDR2 FQGNSA. The germline V and J ends were trimmed by 1 base and 3 bases, with 9 bases remaining between them. The CDR3 coding sequence is TGTGCCAGCAGCTTAGGTGCGCCACACACCGGGGAGCTGTTTTTT. Its translation: CASSLGAPHTGELFF.

This clonotype has only a few counts. The chain has TRBV12-3 or TRBV12-4 and TRBJ2-2, with D perhaps TRBD2 (6 bases). Trimming took off 0 bases at V and 5 bases at J, with 10 bases between the two ends. The CDR3 length is 15 residues. The CDR3 spells CASSLAGGGTGELFF. For the CDR3, the DNA is TGTGCCAGCAGTTTAGCGGGAGGTGGGACCGGGGAGCTGTTTTTT.

This clonotype was counted between two and nine times. The rearrangement uses TRBV20-1 and TRBJ1-5; no reliable D call. The CDR3 is 16 amino acids. The germline V gene encodes CDR1 DFQATT and CDR2 SNEGSKA (reference sequence). Trimming left V 3 bases short and J 3 bases short, with 18 bases between. CDR3 sequence: CSARDGWVKLNQPQHF. In nucleotides, the CDR3 is TGCAGTGCTAGGGATGGTTGGGTGAAACTCAATCAGCCCCAGCATTTT.

This clonotype has a count of ten or more. V and J are TRBV12-3 or TRBV12-4 and TRBJ1-5; a weak D match, TRBD1 (5 bases). V lost 3 bases and J 0 bases, leaving 12 bases between the germline ends. This CDR3 is built from 16 residues. As DNA, the CDR3 is TGTGCCAGCAGTTTCAGGGCTACCCATAGCAATCAGCCCCAGCATTTT. This translates into CASSFRATHSNQPQHF.

This sequence joins TRBV28 and TRBJ2-7, with TRBD2 matching over 8 bases. The length of the CDR3 is 17 residues. Germline loops: CDR1 MDHEN, CDR2 SYDVKM. V was clipped by 1 base and J by 2 bases; unmatched bases: 10. CDR3 sequence (DNA): TGTGCCAGCAGTTTATCGAGCCTAGCGGGTGCACCCTACGAGCAGTACTTC. It is translated as CASSLSSLAGAPYEQYF.

The genes are TRBV15 and TRBJ2-4; 13 bases fit TRBD2. The junction had 5 bases not matched to a gene; V was cut back by 1 base and J by 8 bases. The CDR3 extends over 16 amino acids. In germline, CDR1 is LNHNV, CDR2 YYDKDF (reference sequence). The CDR3 protein is CATSRGTSGRIDIQYF. CDR3 coding DNA: TGTGCCACCAGCAGAGGGACTAGCGGGAGAATAGACATTCAGTACTTC.

V gene TRBV24-1 combines with J gene TRBJ2-7; D might be TRBD2 (5 bases). V lost 3 bases to trimming and J lost 1 base, with 12 bases between them. There are 15 residues in the CDR3. Germline CDR1 and CDR2: KGHDR and SFDVKD. CDR3 bases: TGTGCCACCAGTGATCCCCGGTCGGGGTCCTACGAGCAGTACTTC. Translation: CATSDPRSGSYEQYF.

J is TRBJ1-4 and V is TRBV4-3; 7 bases map to TRBD1. The J segment lost 6 bases and the V segment lost 1 base, leaving 8 bases of the junction unmatched. The germline V gene has CDR1 LGHNA and CDR2 YSLEER. The CDR3 is 16 residues long. CDR3 loop: CASSQASTGRDEKLFF. The CDR3 DNA sequence: TGCGCCAGCAGCCAAGCTTCGACAGGGCGGGATGAAAAACTGTTTTTT.

The CDR3, as DNA: TGTGCCAGCCCTCCCCGGCAGGGTCGGGGTTACAATGAGCAGTTCTTC. Translation gives CASPPRQGRGYNEQFF. The chain joins TRBV18 to TRBJ2-1; D tentatively fits TRBD1 or TRBD2 (5 bases each). The germline V and J ends were trimmed by 8 bases and 4 bases, with 21 bases remaining between them. CDR1 is KGHSH and CDR2 is LQKENI in the germline V gene. The CDR3 consists of 16 residues.

This clonotype was recorded many times. The chain joins TRBV4-3 to TRBJ1-2; a weak D match, TRBD1 (6 bases). Trimming took 4 bases from V and 4 from J, leaving 13 bases between them. Germline assignment: CDR1 LGHNA and CDR2 YSLEER. The CDR3 consists of 14 residues. CDR3 sequence reads: CASSLIQGSYGYTF. DNA of the CDR3: TGCGCCAGCAGCCTCATACAGGGTTCCTATGGCTACACCTTC.

This chain joins TRBV5-1 and TRBJ1-2, with TRBD1 identical over 7 bases. The CDR3 covers 12 residues. Germline loops: CDR1 SGHRS, CDR2 YFSETQ. Trimming took 0 bases from V and 10 from J; bases not matched to a gene: 3. DNA of the CDR3: TGCGCCAGCAGCTTGGCGGGACAGACCTACACCTTC. Protein product: CASSLAGQTYTF.

The V gene is TRBV12-3 or TRBV12-4, the J gene TRBJ1-6; D is unresolved. The CDR3 runs 17 residues. V shed 6 bases and J shed 0 bases, with 15 bases lying between them. The CDR3 nucleotides are TGTGCCAGCAGGGAACCGACCTCCCGCTCCTATAATTCACCCCTCCACTTT. This encodes CASREPTSRSYNSPLHF.

This clonotype was found a few times. The chain couples TRBV12-3 or TRBV12-4 to TRBJ2-1; 12 bases align to TRBD2. The CDR3 spans 15 residues. The V gene end was trimmed by 6 bases and the J gene end by 6 bases; junction bases not matched to a gene: 6. The CDR3 nucleotides are TGTGCCAGCAGCTTGGGACTAGCGGGTCTCAATGAGCAGTTCTTC. It encodes CASSLGLAGLNEQFF.

This chain connects TRBV5-4 to TRBJ2-7; possibly TRBD2 for D (6 bases). The CDR3 contains 14 residues. Germline lookup yields CDR1 SGHNT and CDR2 YYREEE (reference sequence). With 0 bases removed from V and 6 bases from J, the gap between germline ends came to 13 bases. CDR3 region: CASSLAGVQSEQYF. The CDR3 DNA reads TGTGCCAGCAGCTTGGCGGGAGTTCAATCCGAGCAGTACTTC.

In DNA form, the CDR3 reads TGTGCCAGCTCACCACCCCGGGCGGGAGTCGACAATGAGCAGTTCTTC. This codes for CASSPPRAGVDNEQFF. This chain links TRBV18 with TRBJ2-1, with 7 positions matching TRBD2. The CDR3 runs 16 residues. V shed 0 bases and J 5 bases; nucleotides not matched to a gene: 7. Germline V CDR1 and CDR2: KGHSH, LQKENI.

At least ten counts were recorded for this clonotype. The V call is TRBV3-1, the J call TRBJ1-6, with 7 bases fitting TRBD1. V shed 6 bases and J 7 bases; nucleotides not matched to a gene: 6. The CDR3 extends over 14 amino acids. Germline V gives CDR1 LGHDT, CDR2 YNNKEL (reference sequence). This CDR3 reads CASRRQGGNSPLHF. For the CDR3, the DNA is TGTGCCAGCAGACGACAGGGAGGGAATTCACCCCTCCACTTT.

This clonotype has a count of ten or more. V usage is TRBV6-1 and J usage is TRBJ1-5, with a possible D match to TRBD1 (6 bases). This CDR3 region has 16 residues. CDR1 is MNHNS, CDR2 SASEGT, per germline. V lost 4 bases and J 0 bases, leaving 13 bases between the germline ends. The CDR3 reads CASSAHRDYSNQPQHF. The CDR3 DNA sequence: TGTGCCAGCAGTGCACACAGGGATTATAGCAATCAGCCCCAGCATTTT.

The chain combines TRBV7-9 with TRBJ1-1, with a weak D call TRBD1 (5 bases). V lost 0 bases and J lost 1, with 9 bases in between. Germline-derived CDR1 and CDR2 are SEHNR and FQNEAQ (reference sequence). The CDR3 sequence is 15 residues long. For the CDR3, the DNA is TGTGCCAGCAGCTTAGCTCGGGACGGGAACACTGAAGCTTTCTTT. It is translated as CASSLARDGNTEAFF.

The chain has TRBV7-9 and TRBJ2-5, with TRBD2 matching over 7 bases. V lost 0 bases, J lost 2 bases, and 3 bases stayed unmatched. CDR1 is SEHNR, CDR2 FQNEAQ, per germline (reference sequence). This CDR3 comprises 15 residues. CDR3 region: CASSLALAEQETQYF. CDR3 nucleotide sequence: TGTGCCAGCAGCTTAGCCCTAGCGGAGCAAGAGACCCAGTACTTC.